The rows below give T cell receptor beta chains drawn from one sample of a study of OX40 agonist ivuxolimab in advanced cancers. TCRdb keeps only in-frame clones here, not all; method: immunoSEQ multiplex PCR. This sample carries 66,000 or so clones, roughly 87% of them seen once, and the ten largest clones take about 2%. Source: CD4+ or CD8+ T cells sorted from blood, taken in a trial of the OX40 agonist ivuxolimab. The receptors derive from an adult with an advanced solid tumor such as melanoma, head and neck, liver or kidney cancer. The CDR3 runs from the conserved cysteine through the conserved F or W. Fields, in order: J gene, V gene, clone size, D gene, CDR3 DNA, CDR3 protein. A D gene is named only where the DNA matches it firmly. Part of the rows lack a size; the others show once, few, many or a class for expanded clones.

J: TRBJ1-1
V: TRBV19
size: NA
D: NA
DNA: TGTGCCAGTAGAGCTCCCCTGGGGAAAGCTTTCTTT
CDR3: CASRAPLGKAFF

J: TRBJ1-3
V: TRBV15
size: few
D: NA
DNA: TGTGCCACCAGCGAACCTGGAAACACCATATATTTT
CDR3: CATSEPGNTIYF

J: TRBJ1-5
V: TRBV11-2
size: once
D: NA
DNA: TGTGCCAGCAGCTTGGGGGGGATTGGCAATCAGCCCCAGCATTTT
CDR3: CASSLGGIGNQPQHF

J: TRBJ2-1
V: TRBV11-2
size: few
D: TRBD2
DNA: TGTGCCAGCAGCGCAAGACTAGCGGCCTACAATGAGCAGTTCTTC
CDR3: CASSARLAAYNEQFF

J: TRBJ2-7
V: TRBV7-3
size: NA
D: NA
DNA: TGTGCCAGCAGCTTAAGTCCTGGGGACGAGCAGTACTTC
CDR3: CASSLSPGDEQYF

J: TRBJ2-7
V: TRBV6-5
size: NA
D: TRBD1
DNA: TGTGCCAGCAGTTACCTGGGGACAGGGGATGTAAACGGGCAGTACTTC
CDR3: CASSYLGTGDVNGQYF

J: TRBJ2-6
V: TRBV6-6
size: NA
D: NA
DNA: TGTGCCAGCAGTTTCCTTGGGAGTTCTGGGGCCAACGTCCTGACTTTC
CDR3: CASSFLGSSGANVLTF

J: TRBJ2-7
V: TRBV27
size: NA
D: TRBD1
DNA: TGTGCCAGCAGTTTATTGGGGACAGGGATTTACGAGCAGTACTTC
CDR3: CASSLLGTGIYEQYF

J: TRBJ1-2
V: TRBV10-3
size: NA
D: NA
DNA: TGTGCCGGGGGGGATAGGGTCCGTTATGGCTACACCTTC
CDR3: CAGGDRVRYGYTF

J: TRBJ2-2
V: TRBV28
size: NA
D: TRBD2
DNA: TGTGCCAGCATCTCTAGCGGGATATCGGCCGGGGAGCTGTTTTTT
CDR3: CASISSGISAGELFF

J: TRBJ1-1
V: TRBV27
size: NA
D: NA
DNA: TGTGCCAGCAGTCCTCAACCCACATGGAACACTGAAGCTTTCTTT
CDR3: CASSPQPTWNTEAFF

J: TRBJ1-5
V: TRBV10-2
size: NA
D: NA
DNA: TGCGCCAGCAGCTGGACAGTAGAAAATCAGCCCCAGCATTTT
CDR3: CASSWTVENQPQHF

J: TRBJ1-5
V: TRBV2
size: NA
D: NA
DNA: TGTGCCAGCAGAACAGGGTTGAGCAATCAGCCCCAGCATTTT
CDR3: CASRTGLSNQPQHF

J: TRBJ2-1
V: TRBV10-3
size: NA
D: NA
DNA: TGTGCCATCAGTGACATAAAGATCTACAATGAGCAGTTCTTC
CDR3: CAISDIKIYNEQFF

J: TRBJ2-5
V: TRBV4-3
size: NA
D: NA
DNA: TGCGCCAGCAGCCAAGATAGAGGAGAGACCCAGTACTTC
CDR3: CASSQDRGETQYF

J: TRBJ2-1
V: TRBV11-1
size: NA
D: TRBD2
DNA: TGTGCCAGCAGCGAGGCGGGAGCAAACAATGAGCAGTTCTTC
CDR3: CASSEAGANNEQFF

J: TRBJ2-3
V: TRBV6-5
size: NA
D: NA
DNA: TGTGCCAGCAGTTCCACCACAGATACGCAGTATTTT
CDR3: CASSSTTDTQYF

J: TRBJ1-1
V: TRBV4-3
size: NA
D: NA
DNA: TGCGCCAGCAGCCAAGCTTCTTTCCTTGAAGCTTTCTTT
CDR3: CASSQASFLEAFF

J: TRBJ2-6
V: TRBV5-1
size: NA
D: NA
DNA: TGCGCCAGCAGCCCGGACGGCCGCTGGCCCAACGTCCTGACTTTC
CDR3: CASSPDGRWPNVLTF

J: TRBJ2-1
V: TRBV7-2
size: once
D: TRBD2
DNA: TGTGCCAGCAGCCCTGGGAAATGGGGAGGGCGGAATGAGCAGTTCTTC
CDR3: CASSPGKWGGRNEQFF

J: TRBJ2-3
V: TRBV5-1
size: NA
D: NA
DNA: TGCGCCAGCAGCTTGGGAGGGAGCACAGATACGCAGTATTTT
CDR3: CASSLGGSTDTQYF

J: TRBJ2-2
V: TRBV29-1
size: NA
D: NA
DNA: TGCAGCGTTCGGAACACCGGGGAGCTGTTTTTT
CDR3: CSVRNTGELFF

J: TRBJ2-7
V: TRBV5-6
size: NA
D: NA
DNA: TGTGCCAGCAGCATAGGGGTCTACGAGCAGTACTTC
CDR3: CASSIGVYEQYF

J: TRBJ1-1
V: TRBV11-2
size: NA
D: NA
DNA: TGTGCCAGCAGCTTAAGGGGGAACACTGAAGCTTTCTTT
CDR3: CASSLRGNTEAFF

J: TRBJ2-2
V: TRBV7-6
size: NA
D: TRBD2
DNA: TGTGCCAGCAGCTTAACGGCGGGAGCGAACGGGGAGCTGTTTTTT
CDR3: CASSLTAGANGELFF